These 19 T cell receptor beta chains were all obtained from the same sample, sequenced in a study of cytomegalovirus exposure and HLA in healthy donors. Measured with immunoSEQ multiplex PCR; TCRdb has only the in-frame clones, and not every one. The sample shows just under 150,000 clones, over 80% of them seen only once. What was sequenced was PBMCs. Receptors were obtained from a man younger than 30 in good health and CMV-seropositive.

The CDR3 protein is CASSISPGQYNQPQHF. DNA of the CDR3: TGTGCCAGCAGTATCTCCCCGGGACAGTATAATCAGCCCCAGCATTTT. The V gene is TRBV27, the J gene TRBJ1-5; 7 nucleotides line up with TRBD1. Germline V gene lookup returns CDR1 MNHEY and CDR2 SMNVEV (reference sequence). V shed 5 bases, J shed 4 bases, and the junction held 11 bases outside the gene matches. This CDR3 is 16 amino acids long.

The DNA for the CDR3 is TGCAGCATAAAGCAATCCATGAACACTGAAGCTTTCTTT. Amino acids: CSIKQSMNTEAFF. The chain uses TRBV29-1 and TRBJ1-1, with D hard to call. This CDR3 comprises 13 residues. From germline, CDR1 is SQVTM and CDR2 ANQGSEA. The ends were cut back, 8 bases at V and 0 bases at J, with 13 bases in the middle.

The chain is built from TRBV19 and TRBJ2-5; no clear D. The CDR3 runs to 18 residues. V lost 0 bases and J 5 bases, leaving 22 bases between the germline ends. The germline V gene encodes CDR1 LNHDA and CDR2 SQIVND (reference sequence). The CDR3 loop reads CASSIDAFFGSMRETQYF. CDR3 in DNA: TGTGCCAGTAGTATAGATGCATTTTTCGGGTCGATGAGGGAGACCCAGTACTTC.

The chain couples TRBV19 to TRBJ2-5; TRBD2 aligns across 9 bases. Germline V gives CDR1 LNHDA, CDR2 SQIVND (reference sequence). Unmatched junction bases numbered 8, after V lost 10 bases and J lost 2 bases. CDR3 length: 14 amino acids. CDR3 amino acids: CATSGTSLQETQYF. CDR3 bases: TGTGCCACCTCCGGGACTAGCTTACAAGAGACCCAGTACTTC.

CDR3 coding DNA: TGTGCCAGCAGCCCTGCGGAGGGGAAAGCTTTCTTT. Translated: CASSPAEGKAFF. The chain recombines TRBV7-9 with TRBJ1-1, with D possibly matching TRBD1 (5 bases). The CDR3 extends over 12 amino acids. Trimming removed 5 bases from V and 9 bases from J, with 13 bases in between. Germline V gene lookup returns CDR1 SEHNR and CDR2 FQNEAQ (reference sequence).

CDR3 DNA sequence: TGTGCCAGCGCGATGGGCGGGACAGTGAATTCACCCCTCCACTTT. Translated, it gives CASAMGGTVNSPLHF. The V call is TRBV6-1, the J call TRBJ1-6, with 7 nucleotides matching TRBD1. CDR3 size: 15 residues. CDR1 is MNHNS, CDR2 SASEGT, per germline. J lost 7 bases, V lost 8 bases, and 11 bases had no gene match.

The chain carries TRBV14 and TRBJ1-3; 7 nucleotides align to TRBD1. Per germline, CDR1 SGHDN and CDR2 FVKESK. This CDR3 has 18 residues. Losses at the gene ends were 1 base for V and 2 bases for J; bases not matched to a gene: 11. The CDR3, as DNA: TGTGCCAGCAGCCAAGGATCAAGACAGGGCTTAGCTGGAAACACCATATATTTT. Protein sequence: CASSQGSRQGLAGNTIYF.

V and J are TRBV6-1 and TRBJ1-5; D unclear. Germline values: CDR1 MNHNS, CDR2 SASEGT. V was cut by 10 bases and J by 0 bases, with 10 bases left in between. This CDR3 is 13 amino acids long. The CDR3 sequence: CATRVYSNQPQHF. For the CDR3, the DNA is TGTGCCACCCGGGTTTATAGCAATCAGCCCCAGCATTTT.

The rearrangement links TRBV27 to TRBJ2-5; D perhaps matches TRBD1 (6 bases). Trimming shortened V by 2 bases and J by 5 bases, and 9 bases separated the two germline ends. Germline loops: CDR1 MNHEY, CDR2 SMNVEV (reference sequence). The length of the CDR3 is 13 residues. The CDR3 DNA reads TGTGCCAGCAGTTTAGGGGGCCGGGAGACCCAGTACTTC. Its translation is CASSLGGRETQYF.

The CDR3 spells CAILGSSYNSPLHF. DNA of the CDR3: TGTGCCATTCTGGGGAGCTCCTATAATTCACCCCTCCACTTT. This sequence joins TRBV2 and TRBJ1-6; D uncertain. V lost 10 bases to trimming and J lost 0 bases, with 10 bases between them. The CDR3 sequence is 14 residues long. The germline CDR1 and CDR2 sequences are SNHLY and FYNNEI.

This sequence joins TRBV16 and TRBJ1-5; perhaps TRBD1 as D (5 bases). The germline V gene encodes CDR1 KGHSY and CDR2 FQNENV. The CDR3 consists of 14 residues. Trimming stripped 6 bases from V and 1 base from J, with 10 bases between. The CDR3: CASRHGGSNQPQHF. In DNA form, the CDR3 reads TGTGCCAGCAGACACGGGGGAAGCAATCAGCCCCAGCATTTT.

The chain carries TRBV28 and TRBJ2-7, with TRBD1 matching over 8 bases. CDR3 size: 18 residues. J was trimmed by 4 bases and V by 3 bases; bases with no gene match: 17. Looked up from germline, CDR1 is MDHEN and CDR2 is SYDVKM. In DNA, the CDR3 is TGTGCCAGCAGTTTTTTCCCTCGGGACAGGCTTCAGACGTACGAGCAGTACTTC. Its translation: CASSFFPRDRLQTYEQYF.

The chain uses TRBV28 and TRBJ1-5; perhaps TRBD1 as D (6 bases). V dropped 8 bases and J dropped 6 bases, with 14 bases sitting between them. CDR3 size: 13 residues. The germline V gene encodes CDR1 MDHEN and CDR2 SYDVKM. The CDR3 spells CASEQGPSQPQHF. CDR3 in DNA: TGTGCCAGCGAGCAGGGGCCGAGTCAGCCCCAGCATTTT.

The chain combines TRBV9 with TRBJ2-3; the D gene is possibly TRBD1 (5 bases). Germline V gene lookup returns CDR1 SGDLS and CDR2 YYNGEE. This CDR3 has 14 residues. V was clipped by 4 bases and J by 2 bases, with 11 bases between them. The CDR3 sequence: CASSKTVPTDTQYF. CDR3 DNA sequence: TGTGCCAGCAGCAAGACAGTACCCACAGATACGCAGTATTTT.

This chain links TRBV27 with TRBJ2-7, with D perhaps matching TRBD1 (5 bases). Germline V gene lookup returns CDR1 MNHEY and CDR2 SMNVEV (reference sequence). V was cut by 0 bases and J by 2 bases, with 11 bases left in between. The CDR3 runs to 15 residues. CDR3 DNA sequence: TGTGCCAGCAGTTTATCGGGGCAAGAGGCCTACGAGCAGTACTTC. Its translation is CASSLSGQEAYEQYF.

The chain's CDR3 is CASRTMGPYNEQFF. CDR3 nucleotide sequence: TGTGCCAGCAGAACGATGGGCCCCTACAATGAGCAGTTCTTC. The gene calls are TRBV7-9 and TRBJ2-1; D ambiguous. The CDR3 is made up of 14 amino acids. V shed 6 bases and J shed 2 bases, with 11 bases lying between them. In germline, CDR1 is SEHNR, CDR2 FQNEAQ (reference sequence). Full variable domain (remainder filled in from reference TRBV7-9 and TRBJ2-1): DTGVSQNPRHKITKRGQNVTFRCDPISEHNRLYWYRQTLGQGPEFLTYFQNEAQLEKSRLLSDRFSAERPKGSFSTLEIQRTEQGDSAMYLCASRTMGPYNEQFFGPGTRLTVL.

This clone was seen only a few times. The genes are TRBV5-1 and TRBJ1-6, with D possibly TRBD1 on 5 matching bases. The CDR3 runs to 13 residues. V lost 5 bases to trimming and J lost 7 bases, with 10 bases between them. Germline values: CDR1 SGHRS, CDR2 YFSETQ. CDR3 sequence: CASRTDQNSPLHF. CDR3 DNA sequence: TGCGCCAGCAGGACAGATCAGAATTCACCCCTCCACTTT.

The chain recombines TRBV5-1 with TRBJ2-6, with 8 bases matching TRBD1. The ends lost 7 bases at V and 2 bases at J; junction bases unmatched: 5. The CDR3 extends over 15 amino acids. Germline CDR1 and CDR2: SGHRS and YFSETQ. CDR3 bases: TGCGCCAGCTGGCAGGGGGCAGCTGGGGCCAACGTCCTGACTTTC. Encoded protein: CASWQGAAGANVLTF.

In the case of this clone: The same CDR3 can be traced to other DNA sequences in this sample. The chain joins TRBV19 to TRBJ1-2; 7 bases fit TRBD1. Looked up from germline, CDR1 is LNHDA and CDR2 is SQIVND (reference sequence). V lost 5 bases to trimming and J lost 4 bases; unmatched junction nucleotides: 4. This CDR3 has 13 amino acids. The DNA of the CDR3 is TGTGCCAGTAGTCCGACAGGGTTCTATGGCTACACCTTC. This sequence encodes CASSPTGFYGYTF.